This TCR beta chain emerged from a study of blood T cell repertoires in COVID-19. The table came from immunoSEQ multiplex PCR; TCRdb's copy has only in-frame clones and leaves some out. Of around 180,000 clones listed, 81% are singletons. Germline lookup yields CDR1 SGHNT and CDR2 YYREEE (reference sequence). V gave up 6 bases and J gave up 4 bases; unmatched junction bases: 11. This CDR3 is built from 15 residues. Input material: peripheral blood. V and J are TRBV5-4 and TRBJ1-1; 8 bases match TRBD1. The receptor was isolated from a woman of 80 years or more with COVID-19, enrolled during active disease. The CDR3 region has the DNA TGTGCCAGCACCCTTGGCAGGGGGCATGGCACTGAAGCTTTCTTT. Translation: CASTLGRGHGTEAFF.